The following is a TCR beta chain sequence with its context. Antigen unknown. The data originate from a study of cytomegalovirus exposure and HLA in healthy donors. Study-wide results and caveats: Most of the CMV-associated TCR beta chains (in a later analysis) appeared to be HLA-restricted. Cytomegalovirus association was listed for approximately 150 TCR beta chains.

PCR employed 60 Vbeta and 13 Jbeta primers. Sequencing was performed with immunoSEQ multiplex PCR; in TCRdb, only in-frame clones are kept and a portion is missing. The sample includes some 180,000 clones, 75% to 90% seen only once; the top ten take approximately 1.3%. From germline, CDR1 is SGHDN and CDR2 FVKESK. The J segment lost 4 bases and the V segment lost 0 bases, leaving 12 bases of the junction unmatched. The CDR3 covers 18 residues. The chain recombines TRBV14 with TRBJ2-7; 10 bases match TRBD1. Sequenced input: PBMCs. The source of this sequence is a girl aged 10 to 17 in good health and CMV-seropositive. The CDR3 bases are TGTGCCAGCAGCCAAGATCCTTGGACAGGGGGGGTGGGATACGAGCAGTACTTC. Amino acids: CASSQDPWTGGVGYEQYF.